These 20 T cell receptor beta chains came from one sample sequenced in a study of T cells in Graves' hyperthyroidism and ophthalmopathy. What was amplified from RNA transcripts were TCR beta CDR3 regions. The TCR CDR3 first-round RT-PCR relied on the HTBI primer set. MiXCR, applied by TCRdb to the multiplex PCR reads, yields one record per CDR3 protein. The table includes approximately 400,000 distinct CDR3 sequences, roughly an eighth detected once. Source material: blood. These TCRs come from a man aged 50-59 years with Graves' ophthalmopathy.

This clonotype showed up many times. The CDR3 DNA is TGTGCCAGTTACTACAGGGGGGCTGGAACTGAAGCTTTCTTT. It specifies CASYYRGAGTEAFF. V gene TRBV19 combines with J gene TRBJ1-1; 8 bases agree with TRBD1. The V and J ends lost 8 bases and 5 bases, in that order; junction bases with no gene match: 10. The germline gives CDR1 LNHDA, CDR2 SQIVND (reference sequence). The CDR3 extends over 14 amino acids.

This clonotype was detected ten times or more. The chain is built from TRBV5-1 and TRBJ2-3; the match to TRBD2 covers 8 bases. The CDR3 loop spans 14 amino acids. Germline V gene sequence: CDR1 SGHRS, CDR2 YFSETQ. The V and J ends lost 5 bases and 0 bases, in that order; junction bases with no gene match: 2. CDR3 residues: CASSTGGSTDTQYF. CDR3 DNA: TGCGCCAGCAGTACGGGGGGGAGCACAGATACGCAGTATTTT. The full variable domain, in which reference TRBV5-1 and TRBJ2-3 provide the parts outside the CDR3, is KAGVTQTPRYLIKTRGQQVTLSCSPISGHRSVSWYQQTPGQGLQFLFEYFSETQRNKGNFPGRFSGRQFSNSRSEMNVSTLELGDSALYLCASSTGGSTDTQYFGPGTRLTVL.

This clonotype was seen ten or more times. This chain uses TRBV7-8 with TRBJ2-3, with TRBD2 matching 7 bases. Trimming took 5 bases from V and 4 from J; bases not matched to a gene: 6. Germline V gene lookup returns CDR1 SGHVS and CDR2 FQNEAQ. CDR3 length: 14 amino acids. The CDR3 sequence: CASSRGRTADTQYF. CDR3 DNA sequence: TGTGCCAGCAGCCGCGGGAGAACAGCAGATACGCAGTATTTT.

There are many counts of this clonotype. The V gene is TRBV3-1, the J gene TRBJ2-3; possibly TRBD1 for D (5 bases). The CDR3 sequence is 13 residues long. The V end lost 4 bases, the J end lost 6 bases, and 11 bases lay between the germline ends. Germline V gene lookup returns CDR1 LGHDT and CDR2 YNNKEL (reference sequence). In DNA, the CDR3 is TGTGCCAGCAGCCGGGATCCAGGGGATACGCAGTATTTT. It specifies CASSRDPGDTQYF.

In its sample, this clonotype was seen many times. The chain is built from TRBV5-1 and TRBJ2-1, with D possibly being TRBD1 or TRBD2 (7 bases each). The CDR3 has 13 amino acids. With 7 bases removed from V and 5 bases from J, the gap between germline ends came to 13 bases. In germline, CDR1 is SGHRS, CDR2 YFSETQ. CDR3 sequence reads: CASRSGTDNEQFF. DNA for the CDR3: TGCGCCAGCCGGAGCGGGACAGACAATGAGCAGTTCTTC.

This clonotype has just one count. The chain combines TRBV27 with TRBJ2-7, with 7 bases fitting TRBD1. Germline CDR1 MNHEY, CDR2 SMNVEV (reference sequence). V shed 5 bases and J 6 bases; nucleotides not matched to a gene: 7. The CDR3 is made up of 13 amino acids. For the CDR3, the DNA is TGTGCCAGCAGTCCACCCAGACAGGGCGAGCAGTACTTC. Its protein product is CASSPPRQGEQYF.

The chain is built from TRBV20-1 and TRBJ2-3; D unresolved. CDR3 length: 16 residues. Deletions cut 6 bases from V and 1 base from J, with 20 bases between. Germline CDR1 DFQATT, CDR2 SNEGSKA (reference sequence). In DNA form, the CDR3 reads TGCAGTGCCCCAAAATTTCTAGGGTTCGGCACAGATACGCAGTATTTT. Translation gives CSAPKFLGFGTDTQYF.

The genes are TRBV6-1 and TRBJ2-1, with 10 bases fitting TRBD1. Germline CDR1 is MNHNS and CDR2 is SASEGT. Germline trimming cut 4 bases from V and 6 bases from J; bases unmatched to any gene: 15. CDR3 length: 18 amino acids. CDR3 sequence (DNA): TGTGCCAGCAGTGGGCGAACCCTAGGGACAGGGGTACGCAATGAGCAGTTCTTC. It is translated as CASSGRTLGTGVRNEQFF.

The chain combines TRBV29-1 with TRBJ2-3, with D possibly matching TRBD1 (5 bases). With 4 bases removed from V and 4 bases from J, the gap between germline ends came to 21 bases. This CDR3 contains 16 residues. CDR1 is SQVTM, CDR2 ANQGSEA, per germline. The CDR3 coding sequence is TGCAGCGTTGCTATATTGGCAGGGAAATTCGCAGATACGCAGTATTTT. Translation gives CSVAILAGKFADTQYF.

Ten or more counts support this clonotype. This chain joins TRBV4-2 and TRBJ2-5, with TRBD2 identical over 7 bases. This CDR3 is built from 16 residues. Looked up from germline, CDR1 is LGHNA and CDR2 is YNFKEQ. The trim removed 0 bases at V and 5 bases at J, leaving 9 bases unmatched. This CDR3 is CASSQDPRGEGETQYF. The CDR3 DNA sequence: TGTGCCAGCAGCCAAGACCCTCGGGGGGAGGGGGAGACCCAGTACTTC.

As concerns this clonotype: A much larger clone is a single base away; this may be a read error. V usage is TRBV5-6 and J usage is TRBJ1-2; D is undetermined. Germline assignment: CDR1 SGHDT and CDR2 YYEEEE. CDR3 length equals 15 residues. CDR3 sequence reads: CASSRGYSPSYGNTF. DNA for the CDR3: TGTGCCAGCAGCCGGGGATACAGTCCCTCCTATGGCAACACCTTC. Drawing the rest from reference TRBV5-6 and TRBJ1-2, the complete variable domain is DAGVTQSPTHLIKTRGQQVTLRCSPKSGHDTVSWYQQALGQGPQFIFQYYEEEERQRGNFPDRFSGHQFPNYSSELNVNALLLGDSALYLCASSRGYSPSYGNTFGSGTRLTVV.

This clonotype was recorded many times. The chain carries TRBV11-2 and TRBJ2-5, with D perhaps TRBD1 (6 bases). V lost 5 bases to trimming and J lost 4 bases, with 14 bases between them. There are 14 residues in the CDR3. Germline V gene lookup returns CDR1 SGHAT and CDR2 FQNNGV. CDR3 sequence (DNA): TGTGCCAGCAGCAGCAACAGGGTTCGAGAGACCCAGTACTTC. It codes for CASSSNRVRETQYF. The variable domain in full, with the rest retrieved from reference TRBV11-2 and TRBJ2-5, is EAGVAQSPRYKIIEKRQSVAFWCNPISGHATLYWYQQILGQGPKLLIQFQNNGVVDDSQLPKDRFSAERLKGVDSTLKIQPAKLEDSAVYLCASSSNRVRETQYFGPGTRLLVL.

This clonotype was recorded many times. The J gene is TRBJ2-7, the V gene TRBV27, with D maybe TRBD1 (5 bases). The CDR3 is 15 residues long. Trimming left V 2 bases short and J 2 bases short, with 13 bases between. Germline values: CDR1 MNHEY, CDR2 SMNVEV (reference sequence). Here the CDR3 DNA reads TGTGCCAGCAGTTTACAGACAGTTCCTGCCTACGAGCAGTACTTC. The encoded protein is CASSLQTVPAYEQYF.

This clonotype showed up just a few times. This chain connects TRBV4-2 to TRBJ2-2; TRBD2 matches at 9 bases. V gave up 4 bases and J gave up 7 bases; unmatched junction bases: 13. The CDR3 consists of 17 residues. Germline lookup yields CDR1 LGHNA and CDR2 YNFKEQ. The CDR3 is CASSPSAGGRFGGELFF. For the CDR3, the DNA is TGTGCCAGCAGCCCGTCAGCGGGAGGAAGGTTTGGCGGGGAGCTGTTTTTT.

The chain recombines TRBV29-1 with TRBJ1-2; 8 bases match TRBD1. The germline V gene has CDR1 SQVTM and CDR2 ANQGSEA. V lost 7 bases, J lost 4 bases, and 5 bases stayed unmatched. The CDR3 consists of 12 residues. The DNA for the CDR3 is TGCAGCGCCCGGACAGGGCCCTATGGCTACACCTTC. It translates to CSARTGPYGYTF.

This clonotype occurred a few times. This CDR3 is CSVDLGAGEQYF. DNA for the CDR3: TGCAGCGTTGACCTCGGGGCGGGGGAGCAGTACTTC. The chain employs TRBV29-1 and TRBJ2-7, with D possibly being TRBD2 (6 bases). V was pared by 3 bases and J by 7 bases, with 13 bases between. Germline lookup yields CDR1 SQVTM and CDR2 ANQGSEA. This CDR3 has 12 residues.

This clonotype showed up just a few times. V and J are TRBV30 and TRBJ2-3; perhaps TRBD2 as D (6 bases). The germline V gene has CDR1 GTSNPN and CDR2 SVGIG (reference sequence). The CDR3 loop spans 16 amino acids. Trimming stripped 0 bases from V and 1 base from J, with 14 bases between. CDR3 in DNA: TGTGCCTGGAGTGTTCAACGTAGCGGAGGCACAGATACGCAGTATTTT. This translates into CAWSVQRSGGTDTQYF.

This clonotype was seen a few times. CDR3 nucleotides: TGCGCCAGCAGCCCTAGCGGGAGGCCGGGGCAGTTCTTC. It encodes CASSPSGRPGQFF. The V gene is TRBV5-1, the J gene TRBJ2-1; 11 positions agree with TRBD2. CDR3 length: 13 amino acids. With 4 bases clipped from V and 12 bases from J, the junction kept 6 bases outside the gene matches. Germline-derived CDR1 and CDR2 are SGHRS and YFSETQ.

In this sample, this clonotype turned up many times. The genes are TRBV20-1 and TRBJ2-1; D is unresolved. Between the trimmed V and J ends, which lost 3 bases and 7 bases, there was a span of 13 bases. The CDR3 has 13 amino acids. The germline CDR1 and CDR2 sequences are DFQATT and SNEGSKA (reference sequence). This chain's CDR3 is CSASSRWVNEQFF. CDR3 nucleotides: TGCAGTGCTAGTAGTCGTTGGGTGAATGAGCAGTTCTTC.

This clonotype was detected ten times or more. The genes are TRBV11-3 and TRBJ1-1; TRBD1 agrees at 11 bases. Germline CDR1 reads SGHNT; CDR2 reads YENEEA. With 10 bases clipped from V and 5 bases from J, the junction kept 9 bases outside the gene matches. The CDR3 totals 14 residues. DNA for the CDR3: TGTGCCACCAAGAGGACAGGGGGCGAGACTGAAGCTTTCTTT. Protein product: CATKRTGGETEAFF.